A single sample gave rise to the 12 T cell receptor beta chains below, sequenced in a study of CD8 T cells in ankylosing spondylitis. TCRdb processed the 5' RACE reads anew with MiXCR; each CDR3 protein has one entry. The top ten hold 6% to 7.5% of the sample, which has 200,000 to 300,000 distinct CDR3 sequences, over 8.5% seen once. The sequenced sample consisted of blood, either unsorted or a sorted T cell fraction (not recorded which). The receptor set was obtained from a male donor with ankylosing spondylitis or in good health (not recorded which).

The rearrangement links TRBV10-1 to TRBJ2-1, with a tentative D call TRBD2 (5 bases). CDR1 is WNHNN, CDR2 SYGVQD, per germline (reference sequence). Trimming stripped 3 bases from V and 5 bases from J, with 8 bases between. The length of the CDR3 is 13 residues. The CDR3 spells CASSEGGDNEQFF. CDR3 nucleotides: TGCGCCAGCAGTGAAGGAGGAGACAATGAGCAGTTCTTC.

The gene calls are TRBV11-2 and TRBJ2-2; no reliable D call. CDR1 is SGHAT, CDR2 FQNNGV, per germline. The length of the CDR3 is 14 residues. V gave up 4 bases and J gave up 5 bases, with 11 bases separating them. The CDR3 loop reads CASSSMRHTGELFF. Here the CDR3 DNA reads TGTGCCAGCAGCTCTATGAGACATACCGGGGAGCTGTTTTTT.

This clonotype was counted ten times or more. This sequence joins TRBV10-3 and TRBJ2-5; 12 bases are shared with TRBD1. The V and J ends lost 2 bases and 5 bases, in that order; junction bases with no gene match: 3. Germline V CDR1 and CDR2: ENHRY, SYGVKD. The CDR3 contains 15 residues. CDR3 coding DNA: TGTGCCATCAGTGAGACGGGACAGGGGGCGGAGACCCAGTACTTC. Protein sequence: CAISETGQGAETQYF.

This clonotype was counted only a few times. This chain links TRBV24-1 with TRBJ2-1; D is perhaps TRBD1 or TRBD2 (7 bases each). This CDR3 is 15 amino acids long. Trimming took off 4 bases at V and 4 bases at J, with 13 bases between the two ends. Germline CDR1 and CDR2: KGHDR and SFDVKD. This CDR3 is CATSEGGTAYNEQFF. In DNA, the CDR3 is TGTGCCACCAGTGAGGGGGGGACAGCTTACAATGAGCAGTTCTTC.

This clonotype has at least ten counts. J is TRBJ2-7 and V is TRBV7-9; the D is unclear. V dropped 3 bases and J dropped 0 bases, with 12 bases sitting between them. The CDR3 spans 15 residues. CDR1 is SEHNR and CDR2 is FQNEAQ in the germline V gene (reference sequence). In DNA, the CDR3 is TGTGCCAGCAGCTTTATGGCCGGCTTCTCCTACGAGCAGTACTTC. Translating gives CASSFMAGFSYEQYF.

This clonotype was counted ten times or more. This sequence joins TRBV7-3 and TRBJ2-3; D may correspond to TRBD1 or TRBD2 (7 bases each). Germline V gives CDR1 SGHTA, CDR2 FQGTGA. This CDR3 has 14 amino acids. V shed 2 bases and J shed 5 bases, with 11 bases lying between them. The CDR3 sequence is CASSLQGGQDTQYF. CDR3 in DNA: TGTGCCAGCAGCTTACAGGGGGGGCAAGATACGCAGTATTTT.

This clonotype was counted at least ten times. The rearrangement joins TRBV5-1 to TRBJ2-2; a weak D match, TRBD1 (6 bases). Germline V gene lookup returns CDR1 SGHRS and CDR2 YFSETQ. Trimming cost V 2 bases and J 2 bases, with 13 bases left between them. The CDR3 consists of 16 residues. CDR3 protein: CASSFSGQSNTGELFF. The CDR3 bases are TGCGCCAGCAGCTTTTCCGGACAGAGTAACACCGGGGAGCTGTTTTTT.

The chain joins TRBV7-2 to TRBJ2-1, with D perhaps given as TRBD1 or TRBD2 (5 bases each). CDR1 and CDR2 (germline): SGHTA, FQGNSA. The CDR3 has 14 residues. The germline V and J ends were trimmed by 5 bases and 4 bases, with 12 bases remaining between them. The CDR3 loop is CASSPDGAYNEQFF. In nucleotides, the CDR3 is TGTGCCAGCAGCCCCGACGGGGCTTACAATGAGCAGTTCTTC.

The count of this clonotype is one. The rearrangement links TRBV29-1 to TRBJ1-2; D remains unclear. With 3 bases removed from V and 4 bases from J, the gap between germline ends came to 12 bases. In germline, CDR1 is SQVTM, CDR2 ANQGSEA. The CDR3 sequence is 13 residues long. The CDR3: CSVDLAEAYGYTF. CDR3 nucleotide sequence: TGCAGCGTTGACTTAGCTGAGGCCTATGGCTACACCTTC.

This clonotype was counted between two and nine times. The chain joins TRBV7-2 to TRBJ2-3, with 12 bases lining up with TRBD2. The trim removed 4 bases at V and 4 bases at J, leaving 6 bases unmatched. Germline V gene lookup returns CDR1 SGHTA and CDR2 FQGNSA. This CDR3 has 16 residues. The CDR3 reads CASSSSLAGGSDTQYF. DNA of the CDR3: TGTGCCAGCAGCTCCTCACTAGCGGGAGGATCAGATACGCAGTATTTT.

This clonotype was seen repeatedly, ten times or more. The genes are TRBV7-9 and TRBJ2-6; D gene uncertain. Looked up from germline, CDR1 is SEHNR and CDR2 is FQNEAQ (reference sequence). V gave up 1 base and J gave up 1 base, with 5 bases separating them. CDR3 size: 15 residues. CDR3 nucleotide sequence: TGTGCCAGCAGCTTAGAAAGGTCTGGGGCCAACGTCCTGACTTTC. It specifies CASSLERSGANVLTF.

In its sample, this clonotype was seen many times. This chain uses TRBV10-3 with TRBJ2-1, with 9 bases matching TRBD1. Trimming cost V 11 bases and J 5 bases; bases outside gene matches: 13. CDR1 and CDR2 from the germline V gene are ENHRY and SYGVKD. The CDR3 spans 15 residues. The CDR3 DNA reads as TGTGCCGTCACAACGGGGACAGGGACGAACAATGAGCAGTTCTTC. This translates into CAVTTGTGTNNEQFF.